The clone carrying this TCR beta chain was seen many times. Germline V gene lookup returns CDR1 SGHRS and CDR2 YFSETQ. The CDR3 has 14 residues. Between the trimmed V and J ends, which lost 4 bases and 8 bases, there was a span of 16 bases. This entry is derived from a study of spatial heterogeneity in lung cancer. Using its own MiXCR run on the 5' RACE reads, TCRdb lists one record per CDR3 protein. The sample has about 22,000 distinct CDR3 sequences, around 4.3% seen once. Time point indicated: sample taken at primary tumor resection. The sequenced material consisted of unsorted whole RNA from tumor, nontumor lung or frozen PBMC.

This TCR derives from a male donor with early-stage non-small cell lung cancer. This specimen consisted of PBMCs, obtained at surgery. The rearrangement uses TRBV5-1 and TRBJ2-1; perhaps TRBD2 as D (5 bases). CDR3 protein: CASSPSAVGDEQFF. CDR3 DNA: TGCGCCAGCAGCCCTTCAGCGGTTGGGGATGAGCAGTTCTTC.